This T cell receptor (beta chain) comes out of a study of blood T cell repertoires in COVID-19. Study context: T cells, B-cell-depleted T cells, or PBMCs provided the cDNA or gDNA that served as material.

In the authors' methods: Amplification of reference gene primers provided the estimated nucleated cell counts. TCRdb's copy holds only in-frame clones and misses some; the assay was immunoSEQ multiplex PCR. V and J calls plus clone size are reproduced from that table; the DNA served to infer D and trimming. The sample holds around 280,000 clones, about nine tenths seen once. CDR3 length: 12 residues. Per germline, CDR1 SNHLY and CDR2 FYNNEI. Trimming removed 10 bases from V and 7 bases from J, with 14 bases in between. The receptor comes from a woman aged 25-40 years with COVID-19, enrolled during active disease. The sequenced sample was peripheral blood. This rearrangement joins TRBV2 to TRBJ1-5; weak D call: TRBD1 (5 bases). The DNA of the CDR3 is TGTGCCACAGGGCGACTCGGGCAGCCCCAGCATTTT. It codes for CATGRLGQPQHF.